A selection of T cell receptor beta chains follows, all from one sample in a study of blood T cell repertoires in COVID-19. Profiling relied on immunoSEQ multiplex PCR, and the TCRdb table lists in-frame clones only, not all of them. The data show under 150,000 clones, 80% to 90% seen once. The specimen sequenced was peripheral blood. These receptors were obtained from a human donor in a cohort sampled during active COVID-19. The CDR3 runs from the conserved cysteine through the conserved F or W. A D gene is named only where the DNA matches it firmly. Clone sizes are given selectively: once, few, many, or a class where the clone is expanded.

length	V	D	J	size	CDR3	DNA
15	TRBV9	-	TRBJ2-3	-	CASSVGLGVADTQYF	TGTGCCAGCAGCGTAGGGTTAGGGGTCGCAGATACGCAGTATTTT
16	TRBV4-1	TRBD2	TRBJ2-1	once	CASSAKPGLAGIEQFF	TGCGCCAGCAGCGCGAAACCTGGACTAGCGGGGATAGAGCAGTTCTTC
14	TRBV19	TRBD1	TRBJ2-5	-	CASSTTGVVETQYF	TGTGCCAGTAGTACGACAGGGGTCGTGGAGACCCAGTACTTC
18	TRBV5-1	TRBD1	TRBJ2-5	-	CASSHQLGTGDYQETQYF	TGCGCCAGCAGCCATCAACTGGGGACAGGGGATTACCAAGAGACCCAGTACTTC
15	TRBV5-6	TRBD1	TRBJ1-2	-	CASSARQGGNYGYTF	TGTGCCAGCAGCGCCCGACAGGGAGGTAACTATGGCTACACCTTC
16	TRBV7-8	TRBD1	TRBJ1-6	-	CASSYRDRGPNSPLHF	TGTGCCAGCAGCTACCGGGACAGGGGGCCTAATTCACCCCTCCACTTT
12	TRBV29-1	-	TRBJ2-7	-	CSVGSTRGEQYF	TGCAGCGTTGGGTCCACCCGCGGCGAGCAGTACTTC
13	TRBV30	-	TRBJ2-7	-	CACGPKETYEQYF	TGTGCCTGCGGTCCTAAAGAGACCTACGAGCAGTACTTC
17	TRBV24-1	-	TRBJ2-5	-	CATSDPPDRLGLETQYF	TGTGCCACCAGTGATCCACCCGACAGATTGGGCTTAGAGACCCAGTACTTC
13	TRBV5-1	-	TRBJ2-3	-	CASSQRWTDTQYF	TGCGCCAGCAGCCAGCGTTGGACAGATACGCAGTATTTT
14	TRBV30	-	TRBJ1-1	-	CAWSRNRVGTEAFF	TGTGCCTGGAGTCGCAACAGGGTCGGCACTGAAGCTTTCTTT
16	TRBV7-9	TRBD1	TRBJ2-3	-	CASSWTNRGNTDTQYF	TGTGCCAGCAGCTGGACCAACAGGGGAAACACAGATACGCAGTATTTT
14	TRBV18	-	TRBJ2-2	once	CASSPQQVTGELFF	TGTGCCAGCTCACCACAGCAGGTCACCGGGGAGCTGTTTTTT
14	TRBV6-5	-	TRBJ1-6	-	CASSTGLTNSPLHF	TGTGCCAGCAGTACGGGACTGACTAATTCACCCCTCCACTTT
15	TRBV19	-	TRBJ1-2	-	CASSIPSGGYNGYTF	TGTGCCAGTAGTATTCCCTCTGGGGGGTACAATGGCTACACCTTC
13	TRBV27	TRBD2	TRBJ2-7	-	CASSWTSGGVQYF	TGTGCCAGCAGTTGGACTAGCGGGGGAGTGCAGTACTTC
14	TRBV19	TRBD1	TRBJ2-2	-	CASSGQGNTGELFF	TGTGCCAGTAGCGGACAGGGGAACACCGGGGAGCTGTTTTTT
15	TRBV7-9	TRBD1	TRBJ1-4	-	CASSAQGSTNEKLFF	TGTGCCAGCAGCGCACAGGGGTCAACTAATGAAAAACTGTTTTTT
15	TRBV19	TRBD2	TRBJ2-2	-	CASSIFAGGTGELFF	TGTGCCAGTAGTATTTTTGCGGGGGGAACCGGGGAGCTGTTTTTT
15	TRBV2	-	TRBJ2-1	-	CASSPGTTQNNEQFF	TGTGCCAGCAGCCCCGGGACAACTCAGAACAATGAGCAGTTCTTC
16	TRBV23-1	TRBD1	TRBJ1-2	-	CASTFRDREPNYGYTF	TGCGCCAGCACCTTCCGGGACAGAGAACCTAACTATGGCTACACCTTC
13	TRBV2	TRBD1	TRBJ1-6	-	CASSGQGDSPLHF	TGTGCCAGCAGTGGGCAGGGGGATTCACCCCTCCACTTT